The subject of this entry is one T cell receptor beta chain. Per the study methods: Amplification from reference gene primers served as the basis for estimated nucleated cell counts. Only in-frame clones appear in the TCRdb table, and some are missing; sequencing was by immunoSEQ multiplex PCR. The V and J calls and clone size were taken over from that table, and D and trimming were inferred from the DNA. Seen here are roughly 100,000 clones, approximately 80% observed once, and the top ten hold under 5.5%. During active infection, Seattle patients enrolled and were then monitored through disease. This CDR3 region has 15 residues. With 0 bases clipped from V and 7 bases from J, the junction kept 7 bases outside the gene matches. In germline, CDR1 is SGDLS, CDR2 YYNGEE. This record belongs to a study of blood T cell repertoires in COVID-19. Study overall: The United States, Italy and Spain supplied acute and convalescent COVID-19 samples. T cells, B-cell-depleted T cells, or PBMCs supplied cDNA or gDNA.

The chain uses TRBV9 and TRBJ2-1, with 7 nucleotides matching TRBD1. Sequencing used peripheral blood. The sequence was collected from a man older than 75 with COVID-19, enrolled during active disease. The CDR3 spells CASSVAGRGMNEQFF. Here the CDR3 DNA reads TGTGCCAGCAGCGTAGCGGGCAGGGGGATGAATGAGCAGTTCTTC.